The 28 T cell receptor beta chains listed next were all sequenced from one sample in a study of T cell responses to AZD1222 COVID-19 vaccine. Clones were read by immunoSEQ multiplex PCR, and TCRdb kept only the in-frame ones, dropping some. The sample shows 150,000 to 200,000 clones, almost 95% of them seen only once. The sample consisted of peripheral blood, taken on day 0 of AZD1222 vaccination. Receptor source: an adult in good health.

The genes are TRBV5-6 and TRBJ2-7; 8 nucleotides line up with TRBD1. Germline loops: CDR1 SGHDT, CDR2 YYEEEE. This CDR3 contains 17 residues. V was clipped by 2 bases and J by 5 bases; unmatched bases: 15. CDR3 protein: CASSLGRVRTGRHEQYF. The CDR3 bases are TGTGCCAGCAGCTTAGGGCGGGTTAGGACAGGGAGGCACGAGCAGTACTTC.

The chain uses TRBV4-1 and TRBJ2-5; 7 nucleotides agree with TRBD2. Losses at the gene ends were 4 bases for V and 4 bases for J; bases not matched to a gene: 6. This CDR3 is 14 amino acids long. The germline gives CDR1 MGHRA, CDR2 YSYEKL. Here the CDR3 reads CASSLSLAGETQYF. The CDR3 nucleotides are TGCGCCAGCAGCCTATCTTTAGCGGGAGAGACCCAGTACTTC.

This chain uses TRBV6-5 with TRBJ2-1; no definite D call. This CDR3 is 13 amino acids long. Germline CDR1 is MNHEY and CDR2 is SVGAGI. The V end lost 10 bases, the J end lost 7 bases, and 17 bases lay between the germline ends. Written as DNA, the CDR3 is TGTGCCATCCTGGACCCGGCCCGGAATGAGCAGTTCTTC. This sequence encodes CAILDPARNEQFF.

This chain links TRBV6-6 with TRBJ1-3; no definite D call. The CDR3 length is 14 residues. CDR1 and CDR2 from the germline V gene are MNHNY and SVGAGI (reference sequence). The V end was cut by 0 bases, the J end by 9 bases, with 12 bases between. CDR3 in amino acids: CASSYSTLTGTIYF. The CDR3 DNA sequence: TGTGCCAGCAGTTACTCGACCTTGACGGGCACCATATATTTT.

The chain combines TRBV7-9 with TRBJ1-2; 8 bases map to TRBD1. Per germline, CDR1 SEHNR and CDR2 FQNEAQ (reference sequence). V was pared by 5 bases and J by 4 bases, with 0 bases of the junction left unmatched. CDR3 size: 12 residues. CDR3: CASSDRGYGYTF. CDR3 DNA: TGTGCCAGCAGCGACAGGGGCTATGGCTACACCTTC. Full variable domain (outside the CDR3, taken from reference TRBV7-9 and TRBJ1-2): DTGVSQNPRHKITKRGQNVTFRCDPISEHNRLYWYRQTLGQGPEFLTYFQNEAQLEKSRLLSDRFSAERPKGSFSTLEIQRTEQGDSAMYLCASSDRGYGYTFGSGTRLTVV.

DNA of the CDR3: TGTGCCAGCAGCCTTGGGATGGTTACTGAAGCTTTCTTT. The encoded protein is CASSLGMVTEAFF. The rearrangement uses TRBV7-9 and TRBJ1-1; D call uncertain. Trimming took off 5 bases at V and 5 bases at J, with 12 bases between the two ends. The CDR3 sequence is 13 residues long. The germline CDR1 and CDR2 sequences are SEHNR and FQNEAQ (reference sequence).

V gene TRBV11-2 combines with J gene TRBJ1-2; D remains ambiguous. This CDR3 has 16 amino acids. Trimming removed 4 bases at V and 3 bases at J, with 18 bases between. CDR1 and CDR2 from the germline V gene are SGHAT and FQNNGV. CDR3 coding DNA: TGTGCCAGCAGCTCCCCGAGTGAGTTGAGAGACTATGGCTACACCTTC. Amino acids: CASSSPSELRDYGYTF.

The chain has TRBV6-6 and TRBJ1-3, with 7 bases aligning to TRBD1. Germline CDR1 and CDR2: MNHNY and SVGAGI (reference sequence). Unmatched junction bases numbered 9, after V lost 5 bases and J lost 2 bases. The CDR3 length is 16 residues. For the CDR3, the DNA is TGTGCCAGCAGTCGCCGGACAGGATCGGCTGGAAACACCATATATTTT. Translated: CASSRRTGSAGNTIYF.

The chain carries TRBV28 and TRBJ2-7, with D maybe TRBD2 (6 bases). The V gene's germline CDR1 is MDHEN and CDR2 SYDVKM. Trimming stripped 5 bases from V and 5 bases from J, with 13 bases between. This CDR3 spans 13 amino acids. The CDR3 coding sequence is TGTGCCAGCAGTAGGGACTTCATAAACGAGCAGTACTTC. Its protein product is CASSRDFINEQYF.

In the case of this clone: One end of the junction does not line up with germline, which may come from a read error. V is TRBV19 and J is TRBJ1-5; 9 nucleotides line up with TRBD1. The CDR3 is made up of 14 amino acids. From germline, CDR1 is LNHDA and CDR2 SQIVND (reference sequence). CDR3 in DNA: TGTGCCAGTAGTGTAGACAGGGGGGATCAGCCCCAGCATTTT. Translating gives CASSVDRGDQPQHF.

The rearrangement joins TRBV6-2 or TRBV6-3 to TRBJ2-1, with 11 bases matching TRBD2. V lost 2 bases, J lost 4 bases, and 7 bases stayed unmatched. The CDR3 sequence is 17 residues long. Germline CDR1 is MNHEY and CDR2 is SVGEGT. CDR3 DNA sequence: TGTGCCAGCAGTTACACTGGGCTAGCGGGAGGTTACAATGAGCAGTTCTTC. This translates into CASSYTGLAGGYNEQFF.

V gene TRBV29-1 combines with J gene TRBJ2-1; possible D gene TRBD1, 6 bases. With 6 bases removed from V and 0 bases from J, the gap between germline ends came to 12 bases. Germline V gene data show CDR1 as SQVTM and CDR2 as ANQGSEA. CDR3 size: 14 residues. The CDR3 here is CSVSQGLSYNEQFF. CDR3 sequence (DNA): TGCAGCGTATCTCAGGGGCTCTCCTACAATGAGCAGTTCTTC.

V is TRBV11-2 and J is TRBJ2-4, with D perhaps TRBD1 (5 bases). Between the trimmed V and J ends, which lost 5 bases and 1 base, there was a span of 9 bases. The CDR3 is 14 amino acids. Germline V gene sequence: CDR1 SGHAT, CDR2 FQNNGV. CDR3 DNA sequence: TGTGCCAGCAGCCCACAGGTTGCCAAAAACATTCAGTACTTC. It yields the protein CASSPQVAKNIQYF.

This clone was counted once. The CDR3 DNA follows: TGTGCCAGCACCCGACAGTTACAAGAGACCCAGTACTTC. Residues: CASTRQLQETQYF. The rearrangement links TRBV2 to TRBJ2-5, with a weak D call TRBD1 (5 bases). Germline V gene sequence: CDR1 SNHLY, CDR2 FYNNEI. The CDR3 is 13 residues long. V was cut by 7 bases and J by 2 bases, with 11 bases left in between.

CDR3 in DNA: TGTGCCAGCAGTCAGAGTCCTGCAACTAATGAAAAACTGTTTTTT. This gives the protein CASSQSPATNEKLFF. V usage is TRBV28 and J usage is TRBJ1-4, with unresolved D. Germline lookup yields CDR1 MDHEN and CDR2 SYDVKM. V gave up 5 bases and J gave up 0 bases, with 10 bases separating them. The CDR3 consists of 15 residues.

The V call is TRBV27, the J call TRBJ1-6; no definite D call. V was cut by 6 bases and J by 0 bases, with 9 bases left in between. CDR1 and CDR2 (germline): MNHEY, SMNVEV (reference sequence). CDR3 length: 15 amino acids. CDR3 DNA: TGTGCCAGCAGACTACAGAGCTCCTATAATTCACCCCTCCACTTT. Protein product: CASRLQSSYNSPLHF.

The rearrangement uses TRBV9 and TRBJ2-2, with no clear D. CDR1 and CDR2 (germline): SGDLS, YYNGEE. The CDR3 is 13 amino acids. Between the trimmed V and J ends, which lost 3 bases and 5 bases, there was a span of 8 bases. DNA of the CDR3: TGTGCCAGCAGCGCGACGGCAACCGGGGAGCTGTTTTTT. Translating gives CASSATATGELFF.

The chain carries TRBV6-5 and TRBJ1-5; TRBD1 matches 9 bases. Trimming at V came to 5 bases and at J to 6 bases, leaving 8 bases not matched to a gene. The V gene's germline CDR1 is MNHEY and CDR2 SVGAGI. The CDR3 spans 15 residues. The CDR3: CASSPGTGLRQPQHF. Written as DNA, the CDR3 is TGTGCCAGCAGTCCTGGGACAGGGCTGCGTCAGCCCCAGCATTTT.

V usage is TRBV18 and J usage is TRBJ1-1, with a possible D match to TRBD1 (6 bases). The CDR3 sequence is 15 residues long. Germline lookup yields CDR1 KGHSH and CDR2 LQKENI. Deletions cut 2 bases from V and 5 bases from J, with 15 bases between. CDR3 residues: CASSPTGPRGTEAFF. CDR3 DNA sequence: TGTGCCAGCTCACCAACAGGCCCCAGGGGTACTGAAGCTTTCTTT.

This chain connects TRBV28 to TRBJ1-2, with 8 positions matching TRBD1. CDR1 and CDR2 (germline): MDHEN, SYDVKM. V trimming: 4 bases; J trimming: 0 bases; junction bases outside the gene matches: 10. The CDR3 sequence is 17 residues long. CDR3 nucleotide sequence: TGTGCCAGCAGTTGGGGTCCCGGGACAGGTGCTAACTATGGCTACACCTTC. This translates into CASSWGPGTGANYGYTF.

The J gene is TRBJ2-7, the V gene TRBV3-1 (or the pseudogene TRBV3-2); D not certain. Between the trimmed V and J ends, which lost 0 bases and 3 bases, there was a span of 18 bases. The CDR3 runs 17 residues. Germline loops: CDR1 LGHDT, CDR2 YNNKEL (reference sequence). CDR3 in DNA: TGTGCCAGCAGCCAAGATGTCCGGTCCCCAACCTACTACGAGCAGTACTTC. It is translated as CASSQDVRSPTYYEQYF.

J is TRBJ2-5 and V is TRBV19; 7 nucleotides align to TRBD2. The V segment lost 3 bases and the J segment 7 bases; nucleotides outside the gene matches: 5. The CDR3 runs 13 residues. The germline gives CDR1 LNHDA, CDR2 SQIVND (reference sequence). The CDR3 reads CASSINTGGTQYF. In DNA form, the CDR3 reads TGTGCCAGTAGTATTAATACGGGGGGGACCCAGTACTTC.

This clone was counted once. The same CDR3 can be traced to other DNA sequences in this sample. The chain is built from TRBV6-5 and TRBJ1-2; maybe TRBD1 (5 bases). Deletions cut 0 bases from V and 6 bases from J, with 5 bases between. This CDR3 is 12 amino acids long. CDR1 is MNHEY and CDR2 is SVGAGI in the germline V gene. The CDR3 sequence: CASSYSGDGYTF. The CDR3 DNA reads TGTGCCAGCAGTTACTCAGGGGATGGCTACACCTTC.

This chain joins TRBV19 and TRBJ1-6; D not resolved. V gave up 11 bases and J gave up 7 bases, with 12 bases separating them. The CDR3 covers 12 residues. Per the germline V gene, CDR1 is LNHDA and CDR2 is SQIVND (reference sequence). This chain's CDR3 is CASATGNSPLHF. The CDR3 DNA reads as TGTGCCTCCGCGACGGGGAATTCACCCCTCCACTTT.

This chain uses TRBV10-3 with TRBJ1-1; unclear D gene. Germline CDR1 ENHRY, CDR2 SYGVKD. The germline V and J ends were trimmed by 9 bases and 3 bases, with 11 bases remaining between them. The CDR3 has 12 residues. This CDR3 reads CAIRTADTEAFF. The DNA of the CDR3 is TGTGCCATACGCACAGCGGACACTGAAGCTTTCTTT.

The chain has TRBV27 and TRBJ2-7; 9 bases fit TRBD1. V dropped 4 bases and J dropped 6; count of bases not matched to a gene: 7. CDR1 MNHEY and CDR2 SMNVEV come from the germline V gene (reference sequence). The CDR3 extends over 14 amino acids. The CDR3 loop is CASSSGTGRAEQYF. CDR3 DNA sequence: TGTGCCAGCAGTTCCGGGACAGGGAGGGCCGAGCAGTACTTC.

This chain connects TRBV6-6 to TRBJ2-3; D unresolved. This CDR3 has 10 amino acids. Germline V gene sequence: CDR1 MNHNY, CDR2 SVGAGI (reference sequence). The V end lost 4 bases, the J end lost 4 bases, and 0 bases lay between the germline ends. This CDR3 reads CASSSDTQYF. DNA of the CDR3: TGTGCCAGCAGTTCAGATACGCAGTATTTT.

The CDR3: CASRANTGAGGTEAFF. CDR3 in DNA: TGCGCCAGCAGGGCTAACACAGGGGCGGGGGGCACTGAAGCTTTCTTT. The chain combines TRBV10-2 with TRBJ1-1; TRBD1 matches 7 bases. The V segment lost 6 bases and the J segment 4 bases; nucleotides outside the gene matches: 14. This CDR3 region has 16 residues. Germline loops: CDR1 WSHSY, CDR2 SAAADI.